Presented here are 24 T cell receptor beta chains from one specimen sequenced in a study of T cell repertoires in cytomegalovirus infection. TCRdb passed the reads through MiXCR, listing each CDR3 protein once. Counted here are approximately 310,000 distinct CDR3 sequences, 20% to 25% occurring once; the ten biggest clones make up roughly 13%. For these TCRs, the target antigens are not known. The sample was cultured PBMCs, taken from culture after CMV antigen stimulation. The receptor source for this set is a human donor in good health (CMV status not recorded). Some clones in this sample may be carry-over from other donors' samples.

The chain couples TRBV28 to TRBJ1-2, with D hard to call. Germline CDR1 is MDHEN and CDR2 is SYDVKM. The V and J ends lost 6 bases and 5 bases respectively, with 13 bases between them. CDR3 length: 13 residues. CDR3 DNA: TGTGCCAGCAGCCACGTGGGTCTGTATGGCTACACCTTC. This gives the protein CASSHVGLYGYTF.

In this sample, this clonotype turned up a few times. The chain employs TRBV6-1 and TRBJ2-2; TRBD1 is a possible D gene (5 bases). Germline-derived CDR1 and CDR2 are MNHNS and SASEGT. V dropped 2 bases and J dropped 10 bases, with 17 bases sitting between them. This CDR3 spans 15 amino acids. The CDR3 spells CASSEYRNMVVELFF. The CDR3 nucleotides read TGTGCCAGCAGTGAATACAGGAATATGGTGGTGGAGCTGTTTTTT.

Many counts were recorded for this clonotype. The CDR3 region has the DNA TGCAGCGTTGATTGGCCTAGCGGCACAGATACGCAGTATTTT. Translated, it gives CSVDWPSGTDTQYF. This rearrangement joins TRBV29-1 to TRBJ2-3; TRBD2 is a possible D gene (6 bases). V was clipped by 3 bases and J by 1 base, with 11 bases between them. The CDR3 contains 14 residues. Germline V gene data show CDR1 as SQVTM and CDR2 as ANQGSEA.

The CDR3: CASSLRTGGISGANVLTF. The CDR3 DNA reads as TGTGCCAGCAGTTTGCGGACAGGGGGGATCTCTGGGGCCAACGTCCTGACTTTC. The rearrangement uses TRBV28 and TRBJ2-6, with TRBD1 matching over 10 bases. Germline assignment: CDR1 MDHEN and CDR2 SYDVKM. The ends lost 3 bases at V and 0 bases at J; junction bases unmatched: 5. The CDR3 has 18 amino acids. The full variable domain, completed using reference TRBV28 and TRBJ2-6, is DVKVTQSSRYLVKRTGEKVFLECVQDMDHENMFWYRQDPGLGLRLIYFSYDVKMKEKGDIPEGYSVSREKKERFSLILESASTNQTSMYLCASSLRTGGISGANVLTFGAGSRLTVL.

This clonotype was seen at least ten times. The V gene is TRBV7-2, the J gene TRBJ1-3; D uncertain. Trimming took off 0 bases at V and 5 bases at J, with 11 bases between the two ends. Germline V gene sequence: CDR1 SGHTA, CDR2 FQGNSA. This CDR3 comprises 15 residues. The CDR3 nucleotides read TGTGCCAGCAGCTTAGCCCTCGTCAGACGAAACACCATATATTTT. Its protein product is CASSLALVRRNTIYF. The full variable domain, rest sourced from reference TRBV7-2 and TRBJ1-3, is GAGVSQSPSNKVTEKGKDVELRCDPISGHTALYWYRQSLGQGLEFLIYFQGNSAPDKSGLPSDRFSAERTGGSVSTLTIQRTQQEDSAVYLCASSLALVRRNTIYFGEGSWLTVV.

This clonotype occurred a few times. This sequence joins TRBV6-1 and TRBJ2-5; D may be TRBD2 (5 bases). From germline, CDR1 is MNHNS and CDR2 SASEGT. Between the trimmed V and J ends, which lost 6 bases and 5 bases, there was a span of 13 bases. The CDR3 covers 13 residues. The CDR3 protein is CASRLGLRETQYF. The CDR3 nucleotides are TGTGCCAGCAGACTAGGGCTCCGGGAGACCCAGTACTTC.

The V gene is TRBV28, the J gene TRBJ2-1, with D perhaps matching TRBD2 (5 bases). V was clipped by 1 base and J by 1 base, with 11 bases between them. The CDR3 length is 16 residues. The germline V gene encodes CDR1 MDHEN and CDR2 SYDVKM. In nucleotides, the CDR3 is TGTGCCAGCAGTTTATCTTCGTCGGGGTCCTACAATGAGCAGTTCTTC. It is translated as CASSLSSSGSYNEQFF.

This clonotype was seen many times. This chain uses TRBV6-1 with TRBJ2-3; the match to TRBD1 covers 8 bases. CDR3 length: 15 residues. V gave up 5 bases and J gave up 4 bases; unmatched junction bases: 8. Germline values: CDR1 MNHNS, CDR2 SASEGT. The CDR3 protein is CASSPTGVRSDTQYF. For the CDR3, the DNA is TGTGCCAGCAGTCCGACAGGGGTACGTTCAGATACGCAGTATTTT.

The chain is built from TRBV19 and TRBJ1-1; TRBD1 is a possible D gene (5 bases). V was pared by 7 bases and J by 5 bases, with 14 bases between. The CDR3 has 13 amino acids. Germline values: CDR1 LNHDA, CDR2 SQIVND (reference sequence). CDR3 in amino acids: CASTTGTRTEAFF. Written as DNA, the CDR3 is TGTGCCAGTACTACCGGGACGAGGACTGAAGCTTTCTTT.

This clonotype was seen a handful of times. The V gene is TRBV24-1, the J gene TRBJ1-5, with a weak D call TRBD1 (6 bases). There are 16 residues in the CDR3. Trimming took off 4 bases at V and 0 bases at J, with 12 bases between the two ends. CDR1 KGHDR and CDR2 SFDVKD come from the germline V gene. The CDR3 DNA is TGTGCCACCAGTGACCGGACAGAGAATAGCAATCAGCCCCAGCATTTT. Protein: CATSDRTENSNQPQHF.

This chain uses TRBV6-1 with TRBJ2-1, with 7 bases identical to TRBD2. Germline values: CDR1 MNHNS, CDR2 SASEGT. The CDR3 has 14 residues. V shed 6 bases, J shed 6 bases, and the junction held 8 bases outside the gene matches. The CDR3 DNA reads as TGTGCCAGCAGGTACCGGGGGGAGGGCAATGAGCAGTTCTTC. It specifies CASRYRGEGNEQFF.

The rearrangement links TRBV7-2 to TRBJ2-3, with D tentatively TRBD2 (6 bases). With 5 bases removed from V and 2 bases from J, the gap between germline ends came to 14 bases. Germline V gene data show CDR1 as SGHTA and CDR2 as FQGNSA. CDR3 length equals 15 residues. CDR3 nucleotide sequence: TGTGCCAGCAGCACCTACGGGGGACCCACAGATACGCAGTATTTT. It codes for CASSTYGGPTDTQYF.

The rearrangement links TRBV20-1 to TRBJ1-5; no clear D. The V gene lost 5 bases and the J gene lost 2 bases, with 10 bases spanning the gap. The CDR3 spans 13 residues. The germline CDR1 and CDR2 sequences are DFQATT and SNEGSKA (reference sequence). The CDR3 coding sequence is TGCAGTGCTGATTCCAGAGGCAATCAGCCCCAGCATTTT. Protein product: CSADSRGNQPQHF.

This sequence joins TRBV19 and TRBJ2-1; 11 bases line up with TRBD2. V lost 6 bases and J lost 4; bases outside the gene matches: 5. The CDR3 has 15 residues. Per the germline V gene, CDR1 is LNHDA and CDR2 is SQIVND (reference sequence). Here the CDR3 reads CASSQTSGEYNEQFF. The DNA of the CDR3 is TGTGCCAGTAGCCAGACTAGCGGGGAATACAATGAGCAGTTCTTC.

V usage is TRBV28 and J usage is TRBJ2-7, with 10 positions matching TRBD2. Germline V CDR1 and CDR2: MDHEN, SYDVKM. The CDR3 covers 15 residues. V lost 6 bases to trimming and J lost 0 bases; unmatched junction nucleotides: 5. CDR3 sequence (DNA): TGTGCCAGCAGGCCTAGCGGGAGCCGCTCCTACGAGCAGTACTTC. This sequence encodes CASRPSGSRSYEQYF. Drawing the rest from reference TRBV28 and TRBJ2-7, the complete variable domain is DVKVTQSSRYLVKRTGEKVFLECVQDMDHENMFWYRQDPGLGLRLIYFSYDVKMKEKGDIPEGYSVSREKKERFSLILESASTNQTSMYLCASRPSGSRSYEQYFGPGTRLTVT.

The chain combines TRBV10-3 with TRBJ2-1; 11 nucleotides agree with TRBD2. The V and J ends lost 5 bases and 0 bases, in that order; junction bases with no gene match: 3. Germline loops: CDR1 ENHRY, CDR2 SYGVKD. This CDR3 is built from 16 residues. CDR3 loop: CAISYSGRDSYNEQFF. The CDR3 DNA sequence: TGTGCCATCAGTTATAGCGGGAGGGACTCCTACAATGAGCAGTTCTTC.

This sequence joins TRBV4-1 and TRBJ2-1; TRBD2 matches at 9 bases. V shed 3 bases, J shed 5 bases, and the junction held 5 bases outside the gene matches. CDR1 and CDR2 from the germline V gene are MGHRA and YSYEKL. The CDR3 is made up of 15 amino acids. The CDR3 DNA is TGCGCCAGCAGCCAGCGGGAGGGCCGGGACAATGAGCAGTTCTTC. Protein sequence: CASSQREGRDNEQFF.

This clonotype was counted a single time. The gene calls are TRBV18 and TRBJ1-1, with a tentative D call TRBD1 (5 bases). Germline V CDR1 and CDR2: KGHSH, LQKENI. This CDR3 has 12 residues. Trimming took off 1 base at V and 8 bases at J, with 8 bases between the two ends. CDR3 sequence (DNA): TGTGCCAGCTCACCACGGGGCGGCGAAGCTTTCTTT. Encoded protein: CASSPRGGEAFF.

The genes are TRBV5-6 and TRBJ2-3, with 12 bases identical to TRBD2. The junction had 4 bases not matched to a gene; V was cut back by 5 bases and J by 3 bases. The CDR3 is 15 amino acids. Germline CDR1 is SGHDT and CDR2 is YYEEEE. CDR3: CASRRLAGETDTQYF. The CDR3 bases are TGTGCCAGCAGACGACTAGCGGGAGAGACAGATACGCAGTATTTT.

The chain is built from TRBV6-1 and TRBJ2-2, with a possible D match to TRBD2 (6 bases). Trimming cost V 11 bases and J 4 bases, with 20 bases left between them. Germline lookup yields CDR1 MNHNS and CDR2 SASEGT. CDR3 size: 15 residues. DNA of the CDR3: TGTGCCTCCCGAGAAAGAGGAGGGCCCACCGGGGAGCTGTTTTTT. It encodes CASRERGGPTGELFF.

CDR3 in DNA: TGTGCCAGCAGTTACTCCCGCAATGAGCAGTTCTTC. It translates to CASSYSRNEQFF. The chain has TRBV6-2 or TRBV6-3 and TRBJ2-1; no firm D call. The CDR3 loop spans 12 amino acids. V was clipped by 0 bases and J by 6 bases, with 3 bases between them. Germline V CDR1 and CDR2: MNHEY, SVGEGT.

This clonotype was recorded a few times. CDR3 DNA sequence: TGCAGTGCTCCCGACAGCAGCTCTGGAAACACCATATATTTT. This translates into CSAPDSSSGNTIYF. The V gene is TRBV20-1, the J gene TRBJ1-3; TRBD1 is a possible D gene (5 bases). This CDR3 region has 14 residues. Germline CDR1 DFQATT, CDR2 SNEGSKA (reference sequence). Deletions cut 5 bases from V and 0 bases from J, with 11 bases between.

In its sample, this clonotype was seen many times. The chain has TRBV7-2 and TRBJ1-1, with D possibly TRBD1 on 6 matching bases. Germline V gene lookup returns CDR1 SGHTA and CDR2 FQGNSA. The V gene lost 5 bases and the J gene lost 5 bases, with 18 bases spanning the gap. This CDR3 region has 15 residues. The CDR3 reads CASSPLQGLRTEAFF. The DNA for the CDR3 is TGTGCCAGCAGCCCGTTACAGGGATTGCGTACTGAAGCTTTCTTT.

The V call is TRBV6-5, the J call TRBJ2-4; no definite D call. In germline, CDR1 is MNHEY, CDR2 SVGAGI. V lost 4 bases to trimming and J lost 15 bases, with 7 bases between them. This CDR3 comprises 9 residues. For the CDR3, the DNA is TGTGCCAGCAGTTTGGACCCGTACTTC. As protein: CASSLDPYF.